A single T cell receptor beta chain is shown here with its context. Its target is not known. Germline values: CDR1 LNHNV, CDR2 YYDKDF (reference sequence). Trimming removed 1 base from V and 1 base from J, with 7 bases in between. The CDR3 sequence is 14 residues long. This entry comes from a study of somatic mutations in cytotoxic T cells in rheumatoid arthritis. Regarding the study as a whole: Among fewer than 75 patients, roughly 8 showed a largest CD8+ clone that surpassed 20% of CD8+ cells.

Measured with immunoSEQ multiplex PCR; TCRdb has only the in-frame clones, and not every one. This table has 19,000 or so clones, roughly nine tenths appearing once. The clonotype was recovered from a man aged 40-49 years in good health. This chain links TRBV15 with TRBJ1-1; D is undetermined. The sequenced material came from CD8+ T cells sorted from blood. For the CDR3, the DNA is TGTGCCACCAGCAGAGCCCCTCCGAACACTGAAGCTTTCTTT. This gives the protein CATSRAPPNTEAFF.